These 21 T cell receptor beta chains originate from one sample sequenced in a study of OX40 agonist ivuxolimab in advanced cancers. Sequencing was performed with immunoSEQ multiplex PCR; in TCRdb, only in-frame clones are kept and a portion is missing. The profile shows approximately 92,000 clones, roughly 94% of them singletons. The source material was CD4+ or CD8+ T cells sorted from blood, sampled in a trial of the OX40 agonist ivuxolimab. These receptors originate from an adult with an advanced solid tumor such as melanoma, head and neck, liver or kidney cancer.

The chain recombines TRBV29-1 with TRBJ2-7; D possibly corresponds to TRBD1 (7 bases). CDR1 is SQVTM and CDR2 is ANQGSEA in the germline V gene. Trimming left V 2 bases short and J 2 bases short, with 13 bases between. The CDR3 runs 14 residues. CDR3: CSVETQGGTYEQYF. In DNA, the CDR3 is TGCAGCGTTGAAACCCAGGGGGGCACCTACGAGCAGTACTTC.

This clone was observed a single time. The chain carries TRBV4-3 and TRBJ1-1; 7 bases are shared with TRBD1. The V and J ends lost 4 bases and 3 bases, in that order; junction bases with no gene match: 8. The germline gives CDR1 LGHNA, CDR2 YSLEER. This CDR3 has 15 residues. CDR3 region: CASSRNQGGDTEAFF. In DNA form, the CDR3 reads TGCGCCAGCAGCCGGAACCAGGGGGGAGACACTGAAGCTTTCTTT.

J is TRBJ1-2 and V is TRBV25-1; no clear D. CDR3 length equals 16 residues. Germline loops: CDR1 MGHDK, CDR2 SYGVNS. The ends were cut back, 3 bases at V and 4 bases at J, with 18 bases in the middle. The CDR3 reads CASSDPRGGNGYGYTF. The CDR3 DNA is TGTGCCAGCAGTGACCCACGAGGAGGTAATGGCTATGGCTACACCTTC.

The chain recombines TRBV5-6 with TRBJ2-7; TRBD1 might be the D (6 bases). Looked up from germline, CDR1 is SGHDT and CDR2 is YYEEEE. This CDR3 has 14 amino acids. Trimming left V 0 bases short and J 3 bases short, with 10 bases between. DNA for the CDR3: TGTGCCAGCAGCTTGGGGGCAGGGGTCTACGAGCAGTACTTC. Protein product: CASSLGAGVYEQYF.

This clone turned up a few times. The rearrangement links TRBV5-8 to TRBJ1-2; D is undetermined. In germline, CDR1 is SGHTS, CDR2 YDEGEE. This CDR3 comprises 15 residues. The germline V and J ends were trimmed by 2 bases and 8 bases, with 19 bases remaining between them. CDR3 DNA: TGTGCCAGCAGCTTTCTGACCCCGAGGGTGCCCGGCTACACCTTC. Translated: CASSFLTPRVPGYTF.

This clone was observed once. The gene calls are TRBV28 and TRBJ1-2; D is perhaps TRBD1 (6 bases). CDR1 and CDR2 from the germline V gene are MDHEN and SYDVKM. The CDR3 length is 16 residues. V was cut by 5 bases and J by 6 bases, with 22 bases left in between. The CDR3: CASSTEGEGSGNGYTF. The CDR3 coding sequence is TGTGCCAGCAGTACCGAGGGGGAGGGGTCCGGAAATGGCTACACCTTC.

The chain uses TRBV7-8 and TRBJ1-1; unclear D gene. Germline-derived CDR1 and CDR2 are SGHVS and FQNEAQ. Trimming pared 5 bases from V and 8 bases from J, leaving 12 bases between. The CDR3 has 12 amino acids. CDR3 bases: TGTGCCAGCAGCCTGCGAGGTACCGAAGCTTTCTTT. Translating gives CASSLRGTEAFF.

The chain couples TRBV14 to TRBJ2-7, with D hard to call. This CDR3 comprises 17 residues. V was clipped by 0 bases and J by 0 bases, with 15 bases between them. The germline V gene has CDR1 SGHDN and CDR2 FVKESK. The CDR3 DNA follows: TGTGCCAGCAGCCAAGATCCTGCCGGACGGGCCTCCTACGAGCAGTACTTC. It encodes CASSQDPAGRASYEQYF.

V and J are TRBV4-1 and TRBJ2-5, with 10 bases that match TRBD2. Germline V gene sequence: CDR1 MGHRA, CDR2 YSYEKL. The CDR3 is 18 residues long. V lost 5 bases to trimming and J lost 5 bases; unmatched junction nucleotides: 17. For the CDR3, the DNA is TGCGCCAGCAGCGGCCGAAATGTGGGGGCTAGCGGGGGCGAGACCCAGTACTTC. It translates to CASSGRNVGASGGETQYF.

For the CDR3, the DNA is TGCGCCAGCAGCCCGGACCTCCAAGAGACCCAGTACTTC. Translated: CASSPDLQETQYF. The rearrangement links TRBV5-1 to TRBJ2-5; D is undetermined. Germline V CDR1 and CDR2: SGHRS, YFSETQ. This CDR3 has 13 residues. V lost 4 bases to trimming and J lost 1 base, with 8 bases between them.

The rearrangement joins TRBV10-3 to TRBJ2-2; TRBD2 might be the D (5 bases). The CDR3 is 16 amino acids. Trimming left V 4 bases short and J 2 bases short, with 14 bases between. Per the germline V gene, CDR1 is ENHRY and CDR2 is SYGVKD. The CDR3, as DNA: TGTGCCATCAGTGCCAGCGGCGCTACCAACACCGGGGAGCTGTTTTTT. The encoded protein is CAISASGATNTGELFF.

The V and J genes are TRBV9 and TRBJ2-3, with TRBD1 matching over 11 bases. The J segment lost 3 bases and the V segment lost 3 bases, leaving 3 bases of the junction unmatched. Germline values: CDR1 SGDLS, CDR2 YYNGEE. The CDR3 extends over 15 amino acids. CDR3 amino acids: CASSDRDRGTDTQYF. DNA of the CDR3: TGTGCCAGCAGCGACCGGGACAGGGGGACAGATACGCAGTATTTT.

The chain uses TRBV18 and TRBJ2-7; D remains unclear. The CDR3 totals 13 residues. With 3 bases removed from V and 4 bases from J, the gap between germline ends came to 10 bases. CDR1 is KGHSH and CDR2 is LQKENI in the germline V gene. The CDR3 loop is CASSPDLEYEQYF. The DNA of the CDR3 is TGTGCCAGCTCACCGGATCTGGAGTACGAGCAGTACTTC.

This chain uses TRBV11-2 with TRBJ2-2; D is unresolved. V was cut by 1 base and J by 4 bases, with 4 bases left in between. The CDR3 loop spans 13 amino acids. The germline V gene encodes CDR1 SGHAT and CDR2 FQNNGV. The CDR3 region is CASSLVGTGELFF. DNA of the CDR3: TGTGCCAGCAGCTTAGTAGGCACCGGGGAGCTGTTTTTT.

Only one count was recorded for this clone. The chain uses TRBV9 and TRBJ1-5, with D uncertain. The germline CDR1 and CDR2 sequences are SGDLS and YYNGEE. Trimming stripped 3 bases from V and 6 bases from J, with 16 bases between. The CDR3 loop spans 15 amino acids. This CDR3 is CASSDHPAMGQPQHF. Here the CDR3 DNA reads TGTGCCAGCAGCGATCACCCCGCAATGGGTCAGCCCCAGCATTTT. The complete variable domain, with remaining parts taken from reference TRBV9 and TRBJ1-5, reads DSGVTQTPKHLITATGQRVTLRCSPRSGDLSVYWYQQSLDQGLQFLIQYYNGEERAKGNILERFSAQQFPDLHSELNLSSLELGDSALYFCASSDHPAMGQPQHFGDGTRLSIL.

CDR3 bases: TGCGCCAGCCGCGGGTACACCGGGGAGCTGTTTTTT. It yields the protein CASRGYTGELFF. V and J are TRBV4-3 and TRBJ2-2; perhaps TRBD2 as D (5 bases). The V end was cut by 8 bases, the J end by 3 bases, with 7 bases between. CDR1 is LGHNA, CDR2 YSLEER, per germline. The CDR3 is 12 amino acids.

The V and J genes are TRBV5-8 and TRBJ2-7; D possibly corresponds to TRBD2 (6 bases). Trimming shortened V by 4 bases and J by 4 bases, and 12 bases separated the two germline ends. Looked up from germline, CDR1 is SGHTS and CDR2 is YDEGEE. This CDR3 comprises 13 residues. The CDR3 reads CASSTPGGYEQYF. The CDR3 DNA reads TGTGCCAGCAGCACCCCTGGGGGGTACGAGCAGTACTTC.

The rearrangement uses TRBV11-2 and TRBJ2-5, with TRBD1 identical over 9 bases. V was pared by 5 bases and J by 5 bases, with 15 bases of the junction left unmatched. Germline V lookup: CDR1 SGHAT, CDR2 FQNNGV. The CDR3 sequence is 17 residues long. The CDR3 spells CASSRNMGQGGGETQYF. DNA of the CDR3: TGTGCCAGCAGCCGTAATATGGGACAGGGAGGCGGGGAGACCCAGTACTTC.

CDR3 nucleotide sequence: TGCAGCGTTGAAGAGTGGCTAGCGGGAAGCACAGATACGCAGTATTTT. The encoded protein is CSVEEWLAGSTDTQYF. The gene calls are TRBV29-1 and TRBJ2-3; 9 bases align to TRBD2. V was pared by 0 bases and J by 0 bases, with 4 bases of the junction left unmatched. Germline CDR1 and CDR2: SQVTM and ANQGSEA. The CDR3 runs 16 residues.

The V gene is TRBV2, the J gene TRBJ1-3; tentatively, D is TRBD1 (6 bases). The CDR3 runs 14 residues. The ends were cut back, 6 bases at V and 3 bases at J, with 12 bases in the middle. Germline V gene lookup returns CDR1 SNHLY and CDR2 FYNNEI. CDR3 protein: CASSRTALGNTIYF. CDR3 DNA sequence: TGTGCCAGCAGCAGGACAGCCCTTGGAAACACCATATATTTT.

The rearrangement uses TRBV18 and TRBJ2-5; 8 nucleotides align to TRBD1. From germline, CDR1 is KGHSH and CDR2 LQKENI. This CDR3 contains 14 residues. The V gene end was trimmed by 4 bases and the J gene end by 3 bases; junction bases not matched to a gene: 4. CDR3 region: CASSQQTGEETQYF. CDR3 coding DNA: TGTGCCAGCTCACAACAGACAGGGGAAGAGACCCAGTACTTC. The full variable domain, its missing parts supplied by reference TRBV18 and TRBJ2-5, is NAGVMQNPRHLVRRRGQEARLRCSPMKGHSHVYWYRQLPEEGLKFMVYLQKENIIDESGMPKERFSAEFPKEGPSILRIQQVVRGDSAAYFCASSQQTGEETQYFGPGTRLLVL.